The subject of this entry is one T cell receptor (beta chain). Germline loops: CDR1 SGHTA, CDR2 FQGNSA. V trimming: 6 bases; J trimming: 4 bases; junction bases outside the gene matches: 7. This CDR3 is 14 amino acids long. The sample is drawn from a study of shared clonotypes between healthy human individuals. Study background: The study used three CD4 naive, three CD4 memory, two CD8 naive and one CD8 memory plate per donor.

Every subset's genomic DNA went evenly onto several immunoSEQ plates. Sequenced by immunoSEQ multiplex PCR; TCRdb stores in-frame clones only, minus some. The repertoire holds some 1,400,000 clones, with 95% to 97% as singletons. This clonotype was sampled from a man under 40 in good health. This chain joins TRBV7-2 and TRBJ2-3; 7 bases fit TRBD1. The sequenced sample consisted of naive CD4+ T cells sorted from blood. Described subset: CD45RA+ positively selected. DNA for the CDR3: TGTGCCAGCAGATACATGGACAGGCCAGATACGCAGTATTTT. Its protein product is CASRYMDRPDTQYF.